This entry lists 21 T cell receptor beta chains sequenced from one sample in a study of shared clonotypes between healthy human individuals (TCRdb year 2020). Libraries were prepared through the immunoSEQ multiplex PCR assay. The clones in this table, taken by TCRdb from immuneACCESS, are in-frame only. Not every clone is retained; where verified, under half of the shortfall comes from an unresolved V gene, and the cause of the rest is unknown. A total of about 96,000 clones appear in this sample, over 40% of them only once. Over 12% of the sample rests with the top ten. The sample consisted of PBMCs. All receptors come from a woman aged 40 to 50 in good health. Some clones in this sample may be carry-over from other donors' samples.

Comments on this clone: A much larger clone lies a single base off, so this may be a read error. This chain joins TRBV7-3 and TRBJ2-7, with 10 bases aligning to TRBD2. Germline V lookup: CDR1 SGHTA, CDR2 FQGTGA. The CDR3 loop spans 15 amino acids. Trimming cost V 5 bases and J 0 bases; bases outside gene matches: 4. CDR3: CASSTPSGSSYEQYF. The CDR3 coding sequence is TGTGCCAGCAGCACCCCTAGCGGGAGCTCCTACGAGCAGTACTTC.

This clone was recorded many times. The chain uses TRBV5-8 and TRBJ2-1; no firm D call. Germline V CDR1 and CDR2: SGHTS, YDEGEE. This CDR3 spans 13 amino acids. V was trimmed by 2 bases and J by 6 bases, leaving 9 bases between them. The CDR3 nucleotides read TGTGCCAGCAGCTTTGTACAGATCAATGAGCAGTTCTTC. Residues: CASSFVQINEQFF.

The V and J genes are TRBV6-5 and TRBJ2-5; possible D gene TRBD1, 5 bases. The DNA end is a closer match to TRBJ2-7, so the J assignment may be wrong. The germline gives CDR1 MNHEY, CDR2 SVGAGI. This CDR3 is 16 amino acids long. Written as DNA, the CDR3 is TGTGCCAGCAGTTACTCGGGGCAGGGTTTGGCCTACGAGCAGTACTTC. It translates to CASSYSGQGLAYEQYF.

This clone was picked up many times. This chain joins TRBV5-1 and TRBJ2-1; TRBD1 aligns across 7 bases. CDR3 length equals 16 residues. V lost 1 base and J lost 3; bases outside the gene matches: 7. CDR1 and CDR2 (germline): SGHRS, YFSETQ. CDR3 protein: CASSLWQGDRYNEQFF. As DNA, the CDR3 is TGCGCCAGCAGCTTGTGGCAGGGGGACCGCTACAATGAGCAGTTCTTC.

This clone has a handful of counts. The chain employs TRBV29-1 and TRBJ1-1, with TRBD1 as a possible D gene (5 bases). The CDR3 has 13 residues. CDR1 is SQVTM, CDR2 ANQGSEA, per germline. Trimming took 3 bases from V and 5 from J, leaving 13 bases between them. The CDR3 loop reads CSVEGQGGTEAFF. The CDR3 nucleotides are TGCAGCGTTGAGGGGCAGGGAGGGACTGAAGCTTTCTTT.

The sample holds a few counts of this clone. CDR3 in amino acids: CASSLTNYEQYF. In DNA form, the CDR3 reads TGTGCCAGCTCACTTACAAACTACGAGCAGTACTTC. The genes are TRBV18 and TRBJ2-7; D remains ambiguous. V lost 4 bases and J 3 bases, leaving 7 bases between the germline ends. CDR1 is KGHSH and CDR2 is LQKENI in the germline V gene. The CDR3 spans 12 residues.

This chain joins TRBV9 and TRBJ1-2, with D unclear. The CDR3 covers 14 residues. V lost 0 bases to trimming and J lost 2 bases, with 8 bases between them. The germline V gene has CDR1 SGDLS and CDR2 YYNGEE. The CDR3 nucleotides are TGTGCCAGCAGCGTAGACCCACAGAACTATGGCTACACCTTC. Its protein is CASSVDPQNYGYTF.

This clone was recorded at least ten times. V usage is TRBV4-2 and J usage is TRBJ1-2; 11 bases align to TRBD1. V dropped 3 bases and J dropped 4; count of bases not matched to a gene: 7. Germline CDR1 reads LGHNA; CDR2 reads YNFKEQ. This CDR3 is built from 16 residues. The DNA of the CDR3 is TGTGCCAGCAGCCACTGGGGGACAGGGGGGACCTATGGCTACACCTTC. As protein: CASSHWGTGGTYGYTF.

CDR3 loop: CASSPVQQATNEKLFF. The CDR3 bases are TGCGCCAGCAGCCCAGTCCAACAAGCAACTAATGAAAAACTGTTTTTT. The rearrangement links TRBV5-1 to TRBJ1-4; D unresolved. The CDR3 covers 16 residues. Germline V lookup: CDR1 SGHRS, CDR2 YFSETQ. The V and J ends lost 4 bases and 0 bases respectively, with 13 bases between them. The variable domain in full, completed from reference TRBV5-1 and TRBJ1-4, reads KAGVTQTPRYLIKTRGQQVTLSCSPISGHRSVSWYQQTPGQGLQFLFEYFSETQRNKGNFPGRFSGRQFSNSRSEMNVSTLELGDSALYLCASSPVQQATNEKLFFGSGTQLSVL.

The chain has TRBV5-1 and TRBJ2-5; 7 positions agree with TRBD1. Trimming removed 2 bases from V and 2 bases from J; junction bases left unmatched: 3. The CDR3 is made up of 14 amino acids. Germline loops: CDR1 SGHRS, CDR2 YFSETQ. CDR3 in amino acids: CASSFTGQQETQYF. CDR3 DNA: TGCGCCAGCAGCTTTACGGGACAGCAAGAGACCCAGTACTTC.

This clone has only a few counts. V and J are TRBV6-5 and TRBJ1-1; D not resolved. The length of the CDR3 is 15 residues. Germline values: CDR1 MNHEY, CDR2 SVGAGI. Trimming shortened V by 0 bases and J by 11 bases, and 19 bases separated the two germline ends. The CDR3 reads CASSYSIRPASDAFF. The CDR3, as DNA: TGTGCCAGCAGTTACTCGATACGCCCGGCTAGCGACGCTTTCTTT.

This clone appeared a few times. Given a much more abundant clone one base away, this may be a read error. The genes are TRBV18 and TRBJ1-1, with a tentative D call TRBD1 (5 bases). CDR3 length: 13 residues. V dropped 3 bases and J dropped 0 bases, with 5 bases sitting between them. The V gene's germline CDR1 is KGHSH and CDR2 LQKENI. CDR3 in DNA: TGTGCCAGCTCACCGGGGGTGAACACTGAAGCTTTCTTT. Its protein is CASSPGVNTEAFF.

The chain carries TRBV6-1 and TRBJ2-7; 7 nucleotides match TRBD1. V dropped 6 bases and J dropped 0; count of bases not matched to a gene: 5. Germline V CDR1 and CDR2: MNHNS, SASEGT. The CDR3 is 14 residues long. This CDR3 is CASRNRGSSYEQYF. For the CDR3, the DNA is TGTGCCAGCAGGAACAGGGGAAGCTCCTACGAGCAGTACTTC.

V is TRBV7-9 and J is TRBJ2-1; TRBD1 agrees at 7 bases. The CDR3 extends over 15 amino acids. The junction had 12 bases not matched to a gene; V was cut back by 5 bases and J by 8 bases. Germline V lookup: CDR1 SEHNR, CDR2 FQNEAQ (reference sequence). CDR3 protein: CASSLRQGRNDEQFF. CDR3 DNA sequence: TGTGCCAGCAGCCTTCGACAGGGAAGGAACGATGAGCAGTTCTTC.

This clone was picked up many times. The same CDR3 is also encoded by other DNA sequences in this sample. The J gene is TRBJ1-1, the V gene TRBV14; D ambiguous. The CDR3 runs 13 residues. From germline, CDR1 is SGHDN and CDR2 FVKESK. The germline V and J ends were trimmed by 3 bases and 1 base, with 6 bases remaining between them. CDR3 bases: TGTGCCAGCAGCCAGGGCAAGAACACTGAAGCTTTCTTT. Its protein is CASSQGKNTEAFF.

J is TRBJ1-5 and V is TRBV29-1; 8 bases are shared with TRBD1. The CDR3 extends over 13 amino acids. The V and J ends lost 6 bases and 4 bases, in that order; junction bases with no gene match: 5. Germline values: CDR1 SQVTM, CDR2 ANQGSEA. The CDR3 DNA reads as TGCAGCGTGGGGGACAGGACAAATCAGCCCCAGCATTTT. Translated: CSVGDRTNQPQHF.

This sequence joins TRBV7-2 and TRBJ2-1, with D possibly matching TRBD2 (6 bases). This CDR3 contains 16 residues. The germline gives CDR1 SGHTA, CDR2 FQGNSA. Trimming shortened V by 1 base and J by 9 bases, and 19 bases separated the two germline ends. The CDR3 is CASSLDGGTPLVEQFF. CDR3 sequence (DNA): TGTGCCAGCAGCTTAGATGGGGGGACCCCTCTAGTTGAGCAGTTCTTC.

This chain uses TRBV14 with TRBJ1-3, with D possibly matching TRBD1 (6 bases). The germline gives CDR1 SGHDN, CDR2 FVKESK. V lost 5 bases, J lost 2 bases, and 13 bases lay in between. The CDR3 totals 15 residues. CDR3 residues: CASSSFTGPGNTIYF. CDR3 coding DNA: TGTGCCAGCAGCTCCTTTACAGGGCCTGGAAACACCATATATTTT.

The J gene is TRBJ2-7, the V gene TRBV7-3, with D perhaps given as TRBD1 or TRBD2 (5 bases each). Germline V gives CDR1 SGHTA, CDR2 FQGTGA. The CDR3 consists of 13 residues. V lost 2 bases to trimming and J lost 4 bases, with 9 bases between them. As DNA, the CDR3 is TGTGCCAGCAGCTTAGGGACGCCTTACGAGCAGTACTTC. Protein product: CASSLGTPYEQYF.

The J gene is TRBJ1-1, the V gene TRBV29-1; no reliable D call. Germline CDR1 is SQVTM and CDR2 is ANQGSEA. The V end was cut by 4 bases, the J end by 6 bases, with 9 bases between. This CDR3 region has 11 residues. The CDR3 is CSVVRQPEAFF. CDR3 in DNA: TGCAGCGTTGTCCGACAACCTGAAGCTTTCTTT.

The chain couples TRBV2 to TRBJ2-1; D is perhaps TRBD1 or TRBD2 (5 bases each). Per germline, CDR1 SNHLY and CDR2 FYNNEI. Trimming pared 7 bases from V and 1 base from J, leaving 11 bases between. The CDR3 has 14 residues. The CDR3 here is CASIWDGSYNEQFF. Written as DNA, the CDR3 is TGTGCCAGCATTTGGGACGGATCCTACAATGAGCAGTTCTTC.